This paragraph reports one TCR beta chain. The antigen is unknown. The data were obtained in a study of shared clonotypes between healthy human individuals. Study-wide findings and caveats: Clonotype sharing among donors was thought likely to change with sequencing depth. In having few donors, the study represented limited genetic and exposure-history diversity. Sampling used blood alone; tissue repertoires probably differ.

Original methodology: Junction-only sequences without quality scores came from ImmunoSEQ, so filtering differed. Produced via immunoSEQ multiplex PCR; TCRdb's table is partial and in-frame only. D and trimming come from the DNA, and the V and J calls and clone size come from that table. Of fewer than 1.6 million clones listed, approximately 98.5% are singletons. The CDR3 contains 16 residues. The V gene lost 0 bases and the J gene lost 6 bases, with 14 bases spanning the gap. Germline V gives CDR1 SGHDN, CDR2 FVKESK. V is TRBV14 and J is TRBJ2-2, with D unclear. The sequencing input was naive CD4+ T cells sorted from blood. Stated subset: CD45RA+ positively selected. The sequence was collected from a man aged 30-40 years in good health. CDR3 sequence (DNA): TGTGCCAGCAGCCAAGATCTTTTACTTGTGTCCGGGGAGCTGTTTTTT. It encodes CASSQDLLLVSGELFF.